The clone carrying this T cell receptor (beta chain) appeared many times. What it binds is not known. The data were obtained in a study of response to subunit inactivated influenza vaccine. V shed 1 base and J shed 5 bases, with 9 bases lying between them. This CDR3 is 14 amino acids long. Looked up from germline, CDR1 is SGHTA and CDR2 is FQGNSA. TCRdb itself ran the RT-PCR reads through MiXCR, one entry per CDR3 protein. The table records 250,000 to 350,000 distinct CDR3 sequences, approximately 23% of them present only once. Whole-study results and caveats: Every seasonal influenza vaccination brings in few new T cells, the authors suggested.

The sequenced sample was PBMCs from blood, obtained roughly 20 months after vaccination. V gene TRBV7-2 combines with J gene TRBJ1-5; perhaps TRBD1 as D (5 bases). The sequence derives from a man between 45 and 75 years old who received an inactivated influenza vaccine. The CDR3 loop is CASSLVTGDQPQHF. In DNA form, the CDR3 reads TGTGCCAGCAGCTTAGTAACAGGCGATCAGCCCCAGCATTTT.